The rows below give T cell receptor beta chains drawn from one sample of a study of molecular identifiers for immune sequencing clone quantification. One entry per CDR3 protein, called by TCRdb with MiXCR from the PCR reads. In the table there are under 800,000 distinct CDR3 sequences, 25% of which are singletons. The source material was naive CD8+ T cells from blood, with Jurkat cell RNA spiked in. Every receptor here comes from a human donor in good health. Some libraries in this study had Jurkat cell RNA spiked in. Both conserved end residues are part of each CDR3. D genes are given only for firm matches. The size entry is marked missing in some rows and otherwise reads once, few, many or a size class.

>15|NA|TRBJ2-2|NA|TRBV30
CAWSVGATNTGELFF
TGTGCCTGGAGTGTAGGGGCTACCAACACCGGGGAGCTGTTTTTT
>13|NA|TRBJ2-1|NA|TRBV24-1
CATSDSGVDEQFF
TGTGCCACCAGTGATTCAGGGGTTGATGAGCAGTTCTTC
>18|few|TRBJ1-1|TRBD1|TRBV4-1
CASSQDPPDRAGGTEAFF
TGCGCCAGCAGCCAAGATCCCCCGGACAGGGCGGGAGGCACTGAAGCTTTCTTT
>14|NA|TRBJ2-7|NA|TRBV12-3/TRBV12-4
CASSYYHGDYEQYF
TGTGCCAGCAGTTACTACCACGGAGACTACGAGCAGTACTTC
>14|many|TRBJ2-3|NA|TRBV23-1
CASIPGRCTDTQYF
TGCGCCAGCATCCCGGGAAGATGCACAGATACGCAGTATTTT
>13|many|TRBJ2-5|NA|TRBV28
CASSFSPQETQYF
TGTGCCAGCAGTTTTTCACCGCAAGAGACCCAGTACTTC
>14|many|TRBJ1-3|NA|TRBV7-9
CASSLVQYGNTIYF
TGTGCCAGCAGCTTAGTACAGTATGGAAACACCATATATTTT
>10|many|TRBJ2-1|NA|TRBV29-1
CSVVGYEQFF
TGCAGCGTTGTAGGGTATGAGCAGTTCTTC
>15|few|TRBJ1-2|TRBD1|TRBV7-9
CASSVPGQGFYGYTF
TGTGCCAGCAGCGTCCCCGGACAGGGTTTCTATGGCTACACCTTC
>14|NA|TRBJ2-7|NA|TRBV7-9
CASSPPLEGDEQYF
TGTGCCAGCAGCCCCCCCCTGGAAGGCGACGAGCAGTACTTC
>15|NA|TRBJ1-3|NA|TRBV12-3/TRBV12-4
CASSFWRFSGNTIYF
TGTGCCAGCAGTTTCTGGAGATTCTCTGGAAACACCATATATTTT
>12|few|TRBJ2-1|NA|TRBV29-1
CSTLRRYNEQFF
TGCAGCACCCTCAGAAGGTACAATGAGCAGTTCTTC
>17|few|TRBJ2-4|NA|TRBV21-1
CASSKESRGPTGDIQYF
TGTGCCAGCAGCAAAGAGTCAAGGGGTCCCACCGGGGACATTCAGTACTTC
>13|many|TRBJ1-2|NA|TRBV9
CASSVGQDYGYTF
TGTGCCAGCAGCGTAGGACAGGACTATGGCTACACCTTC
>15|NA|TRBJ1-4|NA|TRBV9
CASSVGTAGLEKLFF
TGTGCCAGCAGCGTAGGGACGGCTGGGCTTGAAAAACTGTTTTTT
>13|few|TRBJ1-3|NA|TRBV2
CASKIASGNTIYF
TGTGCCAGCAAGATAGCCTCTGGAAACACCATATATTTT
>15|NA|TRBJ2-2|TRBD1|TRBV5-1
CASSIGQGPGGELLF
TGCGCCAGCAGCATTGGACAGGGGCCCGGCGGGGAGCTGCTTTTT
>13|NA|TRBJ2-2|NA|TRBV27
CASSRGSAGELFF
TGTGCCAGCAGTAGAGGGAGCGCCGGGGAGCTGTTTTTT
>16|NA|TRBJ2-7|TRBD2|TRBV6-1
CASSETVGLAVYEQYF
TGTGCCAGCAGTGAAACCGTGGGTCTAGCGGTCTACGAGCAGTACTTC
>16|NA|TRBJ1-4|NA|TRBV4-3
CASSQEFPGGEEKLFF
TGCGCCAGCAGCCAAGAGTTTCCCGGGGGCGAGGAAAAACTGTTTTTT
>15|few|TRBJ2-2|NA|TRBV6-5
CASRKGRSGTGELFF
TGTGCCAGCAGAAAGGGCCGCTCCGGGACCGGGGAGCTGTTTTTT
>14|NA|TRBJ2-7|NA|TRBV19
CASSWAGVGYEQYF
TGTGCCAGTAGTTGGGCAGGGGTAGGGTACGAGCAGTACTTC
>12|many|TRBJ2-3|NA|TRBV19
CASSGGVDTQYF
TGTGCCAGTAGTGGAGGGGTGGATACGCAGTATTTT
>15|NA|TRBJ2-2|TRBD1|TRBV20-1
CSARDLGQDTGELFF
TGCAGTGCTAGAGATCTCGGACAGGACACCGGGGAGCTGTTTTTT
>17|NA|TRBJ2-1|TRBD1|TRBV7-6
CASSLVHRAGGYNEQFF
TGTGCCAGCAGCTTAGTACATCGGGCAGGGGGTTACAATGAGCAGTTCTTC
>16|few|TRBJ2-3|TRBD2|TRBV20-1
CSARVLAGGLADTQYF
TGCAGTGCTAGAGTCCTAGCGGGGGGGCTGGCAGATACGCAGTATTTT
>16|many|TRBJ1-1|TRBD1|TRBV5-1
CASSLGQGALAYEAFF
TGCGCCAGCAGCTTGGGGCAGGGGGCTCTTGCTTATGAAGCTTTCTTT
>14|many|TRBJ2-7|TRBD1|TRBV6-5
CASSAGGAMYEQYF
TGTGCCAGCAGTGCAGGGGGCGCGATGTACGAGCAGTACTTC
>12|many|TRBJ1-4|NA|TRBV29-1
CSSPGTPEKLFF
TGCAGCTCCCCGGGGACACCTGAAAAACTGTTTTTT
>19|few|TRBJ1-3|NA|TRBV21-1
CASSRGDPPEFLLGNTIYF
TGTGCCAGCAGTCGAGGGGATCCACCGGAGTTTCTACTCGGAAACACCATATATTTT
>12|NA|TRBJ2-7|NA|TRBV20-1
CSPPGRVYEQYF
TGCAGTCCTCCGGGACGGGTCTACGAGCAGTACTTC
>14|NA|TRBJ2-7|NA|TRBV13
CASSADGGQYEQYF
TGTGCCAGCAGCGCAGACGGGGGGCAGTACGAGCAGTACTTC
>14|many|TRBJ1-1|NA|TRBV4-3
CASSQARAPAEAFF
TGCGCCAGCAGCCAAGCCCGGGCCCCCGCTGAAGCTTTCTTT
>16|NA|TRBJ2-7|NA|TRBV19
CASSRSAREGYYEQYF
TGTGCCAGTAGTCGATCGGCTAGAGAGGGATACTACGAGCAGTACTTC
>13|NA|TRBJ2-7|TRBD1|TRBV15
CATQRQGADEQYF
TGTGCCACCCAGCGACAGGGAGCCGACGAGCAGTACTTC
>13|many|TRBJ2-3|NA|TRBV12-3/TRBV12-4
CASSNRVTDTQYF
TGTGCCAGCAGCAACCGGGTTACAGATACGCAGTATTTT
>15|many|TRBJ2-7|NA|TRBV6-2/TRBV6-3
CASSYASDSLSSQYF
TGTGCCAGCAGTTACGCCTCGGACTCCCTTTCAAGTCAGTACTTC
>19|few|TRBJ1-6|NA|TRBV20-1
CSARGGDTTVRSYNSPLHF
TGCAGTGCTAGAGGGGGTGACACGACAGTCCGCTCCTATAATTCACCCCTCCACTTT
>15|many|TRBJ2-7|NA|TRBV4-3
CASSNRTTFVYEQYF
TGCGCCAGCAGCAACCGGACTACTTTCGTGTACGAGCAGTACTTC
>16|few|TRBJ1-5|NA|TRBV19
CASSIFGSSSNQPQHF
TGTGCCAGTAGTATTTTCGGGAGTTCTAGCAATCAGCCCCAGCATTTT
>19|NA|TRBJ2-7|TRBD2|TRBV11-2
CASSLEMDLSGGLSYEQYF
TGTGCCAGCAGCTTAGAGATGGATCTCAGCGGGGGGCTATCCTACGAGCAGTACTTC
>12|many|TRBJ2-1|NA|TRBV29-1
CSVEGVDREQFF
TGCAGCGTTGAGGGCGTGGACAGAGAGCAGTTCTTC
>13|many|TRBJ1-1|NA|TRBV7-9
CAIRWESGTEAFF
TGTGCCATTAGGTGGGAATCGGGCACTGAAGCTTTCTTT
>15|few|TRBJ1-5|NA|TRBV4-2
CASSQVDTSNQPQHF
TGTGCCAGCAGCCAAGTAGACACTAGCAATCAGCCCCAGCATTTT